The rows below give T cell receptor beta chains drawn from one sample of a study of shared clonotypes between healthy human individuals. Profiling relied on immunoSEQ multiplex PCR, and the TCRdb table lists in-frame clones only, not all of them. The table records some 2,100,000 clones, about 93% of them present only once. The specimen was naive CD8+ T cells from PBMCs. These TCRs come from a man aged 18 to 29 in good health. Some clones in this sample may be carry-over from other donors' samples. Both conserved end residues are part of each CDR3. The D gene is left open where the match is weak. Clone sizes are given selectively: once, few, many, or a class where the clone is expanded.

clone size,V gene,D gene,J gene,CDR3 protein,CDR3 DNA
-,TRBV7-2,-,TRBJ2-5,CASRPSGRETQYF,TGTGCCAGCAGACCCAGCGGGCGGGAGACCCAGTACTTC
-,TRBV19,TRBD2,TRBJ2-2,CATLAGRSTGELFF,TGTGCCACCCTAGCGGGACGTAGCACCGGGGAGCTGTTTTTT
-,TRBV27,-,TRBJ1-2,CASSPTVQGVRYGYTF,TGTGCCAGCAGCCCAACGGTCCAGGGAGTTCGCTATGGCTACACCTTC
-,TRBV6-1,-,TRBJ2-1,CASSFGSYNEQFF,TGTGCCAGCAGTTTTGGCTCCTACAATGAGCAGTTCTTC
-,TRBV9,-,TRBJ2-7,CASSVSFRDYEQYF,TGTGCCAGCAGCGTAAGTTTCCGGGACTACGAGCAGTACTTC
-,TRBV6-5,-,TRBJ2-7,CASSSKVREQYF,TGTGCCAGCAGTTCTAAGGTGAGGGAGCAGTACTTC
-,TRBV6-1,-,TRBJ1-2,CASSVTGAPIGGYTF,TGTGCCAGCAGTGTGACCGGGGCACCTATCGGAGGCTACACCTTC
few,TRBV7-2,-,TRBJ2-2,CASSSPSRELFF,TGTGCCAGCAGCTCTCCCAGTAGGGAGCTGTTTTTT
-,TRBV28,TRBD1,TRBJ2-7,CASSGTGHSYEQYF,TGTGCCAGCAGCGGGACAGGCCACTCCTACGAGCAGTACTTC
few,TRBV7-9,TRBD1,TRBJ1-2,CASSLADRENYGYTF,TGTGCCAGCAGCTTAGCGGACAGGGAGAACTATGGCTACACCTTC
-,TRBV7-9,-,TRBJ1-2,CASSLGQDYGYTF,TGTGCCAGCAGCTTGGGGCAGGACTATGGCTACACCTTC
-,TRBV2,TRBD2,TRBJ2-1,CASGDEMETSGSQPNEQFF,TGTGCCAGCGGGGACGAAATGGAGACTAGCGGGAGTCAGCCCAATGAGCAGTTCTTC
-,TRBV4-1,-,TRBJ2-7,CASSQDGSIDEQYF,TGCGCCAGCAGCCAAGATGGGAGTATTGACGAGCAGTACTTC
-,TRBV5-1,-,TRBJ1-1,CASSFNGALLGAFF,TGCGCCAGCAGCTTTAACGGGGCCCTGTTGGGAGCTTTCTTT
-,TRBV5-1,-,TRBJ2-2,CASSLESAESGELFF,TGCGCCAGCAGCTTGGAATCGGCGGAGTCCGGGGAGCTGTTTTTT
-,TRBV28,-,TRBJ2-4,CASSLASVGNIQYF,TGTGCCAGCAGTTTGGCTAGCGTGGGAAACATTCAGTACTTC
-,TRBV6-5,TRBD1,TRBJ1-2,CASSYGTGRGYTF,TGTGCCAGCAGTTACGGGACAGGCAGGGGCTACACCTTC
-,TRBV7-9,-,TRBJ2-1,CASSLSRVLYNEQFF,TGTGCCAGCAGCTTATCACGGGTTCTATACAATGAGCAGTTCTTC
-,TRBV6-1,-,TRBJ2-7,CASRRATDYEQYF,TGTGCCAGCAGGAGGGCCACAGATTACGAGCAGTACTTC
-,TRBV6-1,-,TRBJ2-7,CASSEVPSHSYEQYF,TGTGCCAGCAGTGAAGTCCCTAGCCATTCCTACGAGCAGTACTTC
-,TRBV27,TRBD1,TRBJ1-2,CASSLRQGSGYGYTF,TGTGCCAGCAGTCTAAGACAGGGCTCCGGCTATGGCTACACCTTC
-,TRBV19,-,TRBJ2-3,CASRRRSATDTQYF,TGTGCCAGTAGGCGCAGGTCCGCCACAGATACGCAGTATTTT
-,TRBV29-1,TRBD2,TRBJ2-1,CSAGLADHNEQFF,TGCAGCGCCGGACTAGCGGACCACAATGAGCAGTTCTTC
-,TRBV5-4,TRBD1,TRBJ1-2,CASSETGGHYGYTF,TGTGCCAGCAGCGAGACAGGGGGACACTATGGCTACACCTTC
-,TRBV7-8,-,TRBJ2-7,CASSLAWGLGYEQYF,TGTGCCAGCAGCTTGGCGTGGGGGCTTGGGTACGAGCAGTACTTC
-,TRBV7-3,-,TRBJ2-1,CASSLHRSSYNEQFF,TGTGCCAGCAGCTTGCACAGGAGCTCCTACAATGAGCAGTTCTTC
-,TRBV28,TRBD2,TRBJ2-1,CASSLLGTSGRAVSYNEQFF,TGTGCCAGCAGTTTATTAGGGACTAGCGGGAGGGCCGTATCCTACAATGAGCAGTTCTTC
-,TRBV27,-,TRBJ2-1,CASRVATSSYNEQFF,TGTGCCAGCAGGGTAGCGACCAGCTCCTACAATGAGCAGTTCTTC
-,TRBV19,-,TRBJ2-5,CASSIRLRGQETQYF,TGTGCCAGTAGTATTCGGCTCAGGGGCCAAGAGACCCAGTACTTC
few,TRBV4-2,TRBD1,TRBJ1-4,CASSLEGQDATNEKLFF,TGTGCCAGCAGCCTAGAGGGACAGGATGCAACTAATGAAAAACTGTTTTTT
few,TRBV30,-,TRBJ1-1,CAWGQVLNTEAFF,TGTGCCTGGGGACAAGTGTTAAACACTGAAGCTTTCTTT
-,TRBV7-9,-,TRBJ1-2,CASSANHQGRGGYTF,TGTGCCAGCAGCGCGAACCACCAGGGGCGGGGTGGCTACACCTTC
-,TRBV7-3,-,TRBJ2-2,CASRGGNTGELFF,TGTGCCAGCAGAGGGGGGAACACCGGGGAGCTGTTTTTT
-,TRBV2,TRBD2,TRBJ2-2,CASSDWRGANTGELFF,TGTGCCAGCAGTGACTGGCGGGGGGCGAACACCGGGGAGCTGTTTTTT
-,TRBV6-6,TRBD1,TRBJ2-7,CASSPDRGFHEQYF,TGTGCCAGCAGCCCTGACAGGGGATTCCACGAGCAGTACTTC
-,TRBV27,TRBD2,TRBJ2-1,CATHRLAGVTNVWNEQFF,TGTGCCACCCACAGACTAGCGGGAGTAACCAACGTATGGAATGAGCAGTTCTTC
-,TRBV9,-,TRBJ1-5,CASSGGLNQPQHF,TGTGCCAGCAGCGGGGGACTGAATCAGCCCCAGCATTTT
-,TRBV5-1,-,TRBJ2-6,CASRMDLSGANVLTF,TGCGCCAGCAGGATGGACCTCTCTGGGGCCAACGTCCTGACTTTC
-,TRBV7-9,-,TRBJ2-1,CASSLALGRQGGNEQFF,TGTGCCAGCAGCTTAGCGCTAGGGAGGCAAGGGGGCAATGAGCAGTTCTTC
-,TRBV4-3,TRBD1,TRBJ2-7,CASSQIETGGTRVPYEQYF,TGCGCCAGCAGCCAAATTGAAACAGGGGGCACGCGGGTCCCCTACGAGCAGTACTTC
-,TRBV9,TRBD1,TRBJ1-4,CASSPQGAVEKLFF,TGTGCCAGCAGCCCTCAGGGGGCTGTTGAAAAACTGTTTTTT
-,TRBV7-9,-,TRBJ2-5,CATGETQYF,TGTGCCACGGGGGAGACCCAGTACTTC
-,TRBV14,-,TRBJ2-7,CASSQVGIQAAWEQYF,TGTGCCAGCAGCCAAGTCGGGATCCAGGCCGCCTGGGAGCAGTACTTC
-,TRBV6-5,-,TRBJ2-1,CASSYSRTAYNEQFF,TGTGCCAGCAGTTACTCCCGAACAGCCTACAATGAGCAGTTCTTC
few,TRBV27,-,TRBJ1-5,CASSPLRGELNQPQHF,TGTGCCAGCAGTCCCCTCAGGGGAGAACTCAATCAGCCCCAGCATTTT
-,TRBV6-4,-,TRBJ2-5,CAKSGEWETQYF,TGTGCCAAGTCCGGGGAGTGGGAGACCCAGTACTTC
-,TRBV2,-,TRBJ2-7,CASTTAPGEQYF,TGTGCCAGCACTACGGCCCCGGGAGAGCAGTACTTC
-,TRBV27,-,TRBJ2-3,CASSLGGASDTQYF,TGTGCCAGCAGTTTAGGGGGTGCTTCCGATACGCAGTATTTT
once,TRBV11-3,TRBD1,TRBJ2-5,CASSSGTASLETQYF,TGTGCCAGCAGCTCTGGGACAGCAAGCTTGGAGACCCAGTACTTC
-,TRBV6-1,-,TRBJ1-1,CASSEGTLTEAFF,TGTGCCAGCAGTGAAGGTACCCTAACTGAAGCTTTCTTT
once,TRBV7-9,TRBD1,TRBJ1-1,CASSLTGGNTEAFF,TGTGCCAGCAGCTTGACAGGGGGGAACACTGAAGCTTTCTTT
-,TRBV28,TRBD2,TRBJ2-7,CASSILSGSFNEQYF,TGTGCCAGCAGTATCCTCAGCGGGAGTTTTAACGAGCAGTACTTC
-,TRBV7-9,TRBD1,TRBJ2-3,CASSSRDRVSDTQYF,TGTGCCAGCAGCTCGCGGGACAGGGTCTCAGATACGCAGTATTTT
-,TRBV15,TRBD1,TRBJ2-7,CATSPPGQGYEQYF,TGTGCCACCAGCCCCCCGGGACAGGGCTACGAGCAGTACTTC
-,TRBV29-1,-,TRBJ1-2,CSVGGARIATNYGYTF,TGCAGCGTTGGCGGGGCCAGGATAGCGACTAACTATGGCTACACCTTC